What follows is one TCR beta chain and its context. The data are from a study of cytomegalovirus exposure and HLA in healthy donors. The PCR used 60 Vbeta and 13 Jbeta primers. The repertoire was sequenced with immunoSEQ multiplex PCR; TCRdb's copy has only in-frame clones and lacks some. The table includes 200,000 to 250,000 clones, around 80% detected once. This receptor was identified in a woman in her sixties or seventies in good health and CMV-seropositive. Sequenced: PBMCs.

CDR3 nucleotide sequence: TGTGCCAGCTCAGAACGGACAGGGGGCTTTGGCTACACCTTC. It encodes CASSERTGGFGYTF. The V and J genes are TRBV18 and TRBJ1-2; 11 bases map to TRBD1. The V and J ends lost 5 bases and 7 bases, in that order; junction bases with no gene match: 6. The CDR3 is 14 residues long. CDR1 KGHSH and CDR2 LQKENI come from the germline V gene.